These T cell receptor beta chains were read from a single sample in a study of blood T cell repertoires in COVID-19. The table came from immunoSEQ multiplex PCR; TCRdb's copy has only in-frame clones and leaves some out. Of a few hundred thousand clones in the sample, 80% to 90% were seen once. Sequenced material: PBMCs or T cells enriched from blood (not recorded which). The receptors were gathered from a man aged 30 to 45 who had recovered from COVID-19. The CDR3 runs from the conserved cysteine through the conserved F or W. Fields, in order: D gene, J gene, V gene, clone size, CDR3 DNA, CDR3 protein. The D gene is left open where the match is weak. Rows may omit the clone size; those that give it use once, few, many or a size class.

>TRBD1|TRBJ1-1|TRBV2|-
TGTGCCACTAGACCAGGGGGCCCCAGTGAAGCTTTCTTT
CATRPGGPSEAFF
>-|TRBJ1-6|TRBV5-6|-
TGTGCCAGCAGCTTGGGGCAGGCCGCGAATTCACCCCTCCACTTT
CASSLGQAANSPLHF
>TRBD1|TRBJ1-2|TRBV7-3|-
TGTGCCAGCAGCTTAAATGGATGGGACAGCTCCTGGACCTTC
CASSLNGWDSSWTF
>TRBD1|TRBJ1-1|TRBV4-3|-
TGCGCCAGCAGCCAAGATCGCCCTTCCAGGGGGGAAACTGAAGCTTTCTTT
CASSQDRPSRGETEAFF
>TRBD1|TRBJ1-1|TRBV7-6|-
TGTGCCAGCAGCTTCCCACTCGACAGGGGGTATGACACTGAAGCTTTCTTT
CASSFPLDRGYDTEAFF
>TRBD1|TRBJ1-2|TRBV5-1|-
TGCGCCAGCAGCTTGGCCGGGACAGGAGATGGCTACACCTTC
CASSLAGTGDGYTF
>-|TRBJ1-2|TRBV11-2|-
TGTGCCAGCAGCCGTGGGGGGGACTATGGCTACACCTTC
CASSRGGDYGYTF
>-|TRBJ1-5|TRBV7-2|-
TGTGCCAGCAGCTTAGAGGGAGCTGCGGTAAGACAGCCCCAGCATTTT
CASSLEGAAVRQPQHF
>TRBD1|TRBJ1-1|TRBV18|-
TGTGCCAGCTCACAACGGACAGGGGCGAACACTGAAGCTTTCTTT
CASSQRTGANTEAFF
>-|TRBJ2-2|TRBV7-9|once
TGTGCCAGCAGCTTAGGGCAGTTGAACACCGGGGAGCTGTTTTTT
CASSLGQLNTGELFF
>TRBD1|TRBJ1-6|TRBV5-4|-
TGTGCCAGCCCGACCCCCGGGACAGGGCTTGTCTGGACCTATAATTCACCCCTCCACTTT
CASPTPGTGLVWTYNSPLHF
>TRBD2|TRBJ2-7|TRBV7-2|few
TGTGCCAGCAGCTTAGCGCTAGCGGGGTACGAGCAGTACTTC
CASSLALAGYEQYF
>-|TRBJ2-2|TRBV3-1/TRBV3-2|-
TGTGCCAGCAGTCGACAAATGAACACCGGGGAGCTGTTTTTT
CASSRQMNTGELFF
>-|TRBJ1-1|TRBV30|few
TGTGCCTGGATGCGGGGACTGAACACTGAAGCTTTCTTT
CAWMRGLNTEAFF
>-|TRBJ1-4|TRBV11-2|-
TGTGCCAGCAGCTTAAGTACAGACCAAAAACTGTTTTTT
CASSLSTDQKLFF
>-|TRBJ2-2|TRBV30|few
TGTGCCTGGAGTATCATCCAGGGCGGGGAGCTGTTTTTT
CAWSIIQGGELFF
>TRBD2|TRBJ2-7|TRBV4-1|-
TGCGCCAGCAGCCAAGCCCTAGCGGGGGAATACGAGCAGTACTTC
CASSQALAGEYEQYF
>-|TRBJ1-2|TRBV2|-
TGTGCCAGCAGGCCCTCCTTTGAGAATGGCTACACCTTC
CASRPSFENGYTF
>TRBD1|TRBJ1-2|TRBV18|-
TGTGCCAGCTCACTTTCAGGGACAGACCTTTTTGGTGGCTACACCTTC
CASSLSGTDLFGGYTF
>-|TRBJ2-1|TRBV2|-
TGTGCCAGCACCCGGGGTAGAGACAATGAGCAGTTCTTC
CASTRGRDNEQFF
>TRBD1|TRBJ1-5|TRBV27|-
TGTGCCAGCGGTAGGACAGGGACGGAGCCCCAGCATTTT
CASGRTGTEPQHF
>TRBD1|TRBJ1-1|TRBV5-4|-
TGTGCCAGCAGCCCCCGGGACAGGGACACTGAAGCTTTCTTT
CASSPRDRDTEAFF
>TRBD2|TRBJ2-1|TRBV7-8|-
TGTGCCAGCAGAACTAGCGGGTCAAGCTCCTACAATGAGCAGTTCTTC
CASRTSGSSSYNEQFF
>-|TRBJ1-1|TRBV18|-
TGTGCCAGCTCACCCCAGAGGCCCTCTTACATGAACACTGAAGCTTTCTTT
CASSPQRPSYMNTEAFF
>-|TRBJ1-5|TRBV19|once
TGTGCCAGTAGTACCGCGGTAGCGGGGAGTCAGCCCCAGCATTTT
CASSTAVAGSQPQHF
>TRBD1|TRBJ1-2|TRBV11-2|-
TGTGCCAGCAGCCCTCAGACAGGGGGCGACTATGGCTACACCTTC
CASSPQTGGDYGYTF
>-|TRBJ2-7|TRBV5-4|-
TGTGCCAGCAGCTCCCGACAGAGCCCCTACGAGCAGTACTTC
CASSSRQSPYEQYF
>-|TRBJ2-7|TRBV6-1|-
TGTGCCACCTGGCGGGGCGGCGAGCAGTACTTC
CATWRGGEQYF
>-|TRBJ1-1|TRBV18|-
TGTGCCAGCTCACCAACCACAGTCGCAGACACTGAAGCTTTCTTT
CASSPTTVADTEAFF
>-|TRBJ1-3|TRBV4-3|-
TGCGCCAGCAGCCAAGATAGGCGAGGCGGAAACACCATATATTTT
CASSQDRRGGNTIYF
>-|TRBJ2-5|TRBV3-1/TRBV3-2|-
TGTGCCAGCAGCCAAGGGTCACCACAGCTCCAAGAGACCCAGTACTTC
CASSQGSPQLQETQYF
>-|TRBJ1-5|TRBV20-1|few
TGCAGTGCTAGTCCAAGTTCAGGGGGCAATCAGCCCCAGCATTTT
CSASPSSGGNQPQHF
>TRBD1|TRBJ1-1|TRBV27|-
TGTGCCAGCAGTCATGGGACAGAGAACACTGAAGCTTTCTTT
CASSHGTENTEAFF
>TRBD2|TRBJ2-2|TRBV19|-
TGTGCCAGTAGTATAGATCGGGGTAGCGGGTCTGCGAACACCGGGGAGCTGTTTTTT
CASSIDRGSGSANTGELFF
>-|TRBJ1-2|TRBV19|once
TGTGCCAGTAGTACTCGACTGTCGGGCTACACCTTC
CASSTRLSGYTF
>-|TRBJ1-6|TRBV18|-
TGTGCCAGCTCTCCGGGAACAGGGATCAATTCACCCCTCCACTTT
CASSPGTGINSPLHF
>TRBD2|TRBJ2-1|TRBV7-7|-
TGTGCTAGCAGCTTAGAGGCGGGGGGGCCTCACGGTGAGCAGTTCTTC
CASSLEAGGPHGEQFF
>-|TRBJ2-7|TRBV5-1|few
TGCGCCAGCGGACTCGGAATTACCTACGAGCAGTACTTC
CASGLGITYEQYF
>TRBD1|TRBJ1-1|TRBV12-3/TRBV12-4|-
TGTGCCAGCCGCGGACAGGGAGGGACTGAAGCTTTCTTT
CASRGQGGTEAFF
>TRBD2|TRBJ2-5|TRBV4-2|-
TGTGCCAGCAGCCAGACGGGACTAGCGGGGGGCATACAAGAGACCCAGTACTTC
CASSQTGLAGGIQETQYF